This TCR beta chain is drawn from a study of blood T cells in healthy people across ages. General study points: Both higher diversity and more naive CD4+ cells marked long-lived donors when set against aged donors.

The V gene end was trimmed by 2 bases and the J gene end by 7 bases; junction bases not matched to a gene: 10. The CDR3 is 17 amino acids. Germline CDR1 LNHNV, CDR2 YYDKDF (reference sequence). Concerning this clonotype: What it recognizes is unknown.

Primers used in a second PCR of about 6 to 11 cycles were a sample-barcoded 5' primer and a J-beta primer mix. One entry per CDR3 protein results from TCRdb running MiXCR on the 5' RACE reads. The data hold approximately 1,000,000 distinct CDR3 sequences, with 45% observed a single time. The sample taken for sequencing was blood. The J gene is TRBJ2-1, the V gene TRBV15, with 11 bases matching TRBD1. This TCR came from an older woman in good health. CDR3 amino acids: CATSRTGGTGGINEQFF. The CDR3 DNA reads as TGTGCCACCAGCAGAACGGGCGGGACAGGGGGAATAAATGAGCAGTTCTTC.